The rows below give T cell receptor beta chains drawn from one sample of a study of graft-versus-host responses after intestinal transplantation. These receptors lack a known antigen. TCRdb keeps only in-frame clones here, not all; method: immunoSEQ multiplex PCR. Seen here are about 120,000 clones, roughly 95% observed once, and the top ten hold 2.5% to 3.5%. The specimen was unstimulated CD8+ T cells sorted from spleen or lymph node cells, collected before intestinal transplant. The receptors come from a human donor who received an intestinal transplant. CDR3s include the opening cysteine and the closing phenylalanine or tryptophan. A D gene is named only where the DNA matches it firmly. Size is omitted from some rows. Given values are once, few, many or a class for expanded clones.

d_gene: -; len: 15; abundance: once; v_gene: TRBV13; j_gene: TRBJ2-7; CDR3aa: CASSLKGGWGTEQYF; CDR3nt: TGTGCCAGCAGCTTAAAGGGGGGATGGGGAACCGAGCAGTACTTC
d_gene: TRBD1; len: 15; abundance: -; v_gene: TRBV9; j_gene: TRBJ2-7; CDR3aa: CASSVLGTGDYEQYF; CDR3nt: TGTGCCAGCAGCGTTCTAGGGACAGGGGACTACGAGCAGTACTTC
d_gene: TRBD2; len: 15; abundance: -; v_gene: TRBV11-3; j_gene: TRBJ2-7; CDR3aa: CASSLGAGGSYEQYF; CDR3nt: TGTGCCAGCAGCTTAGGCGCGGGAGGTTCCTACGAGCAGTACTTC
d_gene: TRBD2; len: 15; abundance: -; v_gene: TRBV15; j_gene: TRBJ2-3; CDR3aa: CATGESSGSVDTQYF; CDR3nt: TGTGCCACCGGAGAATCTAGCGGGAGTGTAGATACGCAGTATTTT
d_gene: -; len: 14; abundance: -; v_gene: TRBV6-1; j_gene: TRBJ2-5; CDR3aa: CASHLTERAETQYF; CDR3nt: TGTGCCAGCCACCTGACTGAGCGCGCCGAGACCCAGTACTTC
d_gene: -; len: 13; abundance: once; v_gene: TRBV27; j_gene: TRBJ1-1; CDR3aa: CASSLFQGTEAFF; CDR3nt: TGTGCCAGCAGTTTATTTCAGGGCACTGAAGCTTTCTTT
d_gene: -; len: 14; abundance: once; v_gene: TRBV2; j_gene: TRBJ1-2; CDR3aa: CASSERMSGHGYTF; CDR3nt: TGTGCCAGCAGTGAACGCATGTCAGGGCATGGCTACACCTTC
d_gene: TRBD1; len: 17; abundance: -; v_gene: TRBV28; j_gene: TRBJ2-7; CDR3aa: CASSFNPRDRGSGEQYF; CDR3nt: TGTGCCAGCAGTTTTAACCCTCGGGACAGGGGATCGGGTGAGCAGTACTTC
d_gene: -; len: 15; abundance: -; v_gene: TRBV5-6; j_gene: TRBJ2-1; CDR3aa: CASSTLEALDNEQFF; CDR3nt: TGTGCCAGCAGCACACTAGAGGCGTTAGACAATGAGCAGTTCTTC
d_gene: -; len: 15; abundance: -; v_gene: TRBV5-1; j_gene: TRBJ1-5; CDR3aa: CASSLGDISSQPQHF; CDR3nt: TGCGCCAGCAGCTTGGGAGACATCTCCAGTCAGCCCCAGCATTTT
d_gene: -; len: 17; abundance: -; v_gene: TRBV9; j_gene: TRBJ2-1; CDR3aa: CASSVAALANFYNEQFF; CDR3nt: TGTGCCAGCAGCGTAGCCGCACTAGCAAATTTCTACAATGAGCAGTTCTTC
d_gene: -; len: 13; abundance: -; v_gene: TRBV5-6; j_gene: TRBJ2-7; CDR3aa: CASSLATDYEQYF; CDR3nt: TGTGCCAGCAGCTTGGCGACAGACTACGAGCAGTACTTC
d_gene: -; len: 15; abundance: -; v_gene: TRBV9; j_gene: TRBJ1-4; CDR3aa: CASSAQDRKNEKLFF; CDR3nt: TGTGCCAGCAGCGCTCAGGACAGAAAGAATGAAAAACTGTTTTTT
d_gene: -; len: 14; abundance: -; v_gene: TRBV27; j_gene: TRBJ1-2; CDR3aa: CASSSTGLLDGYTF; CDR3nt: TGTGCCAGCAGTTCCACAGGGCTGCTCGATGGCTACACCTTC
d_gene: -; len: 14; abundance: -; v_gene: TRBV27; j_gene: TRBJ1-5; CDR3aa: CASSLGAVNQPQHF; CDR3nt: TGTGCCAGCAGTTTAGGGGCAGTCAATCAGCCCCAGCATTTT
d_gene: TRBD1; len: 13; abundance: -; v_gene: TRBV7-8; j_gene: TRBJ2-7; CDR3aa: CASSLGTAYEQYF; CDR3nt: TGTGCCAGCAGTTTAGGGACAGCCTACGAGCAGTACTTC
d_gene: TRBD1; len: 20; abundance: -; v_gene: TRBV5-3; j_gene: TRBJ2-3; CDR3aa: CARSPQGLFPRAGSTDTQYF; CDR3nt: TGTGCCAGAAGCCCACAGGGGCTATTTCCCCGGGCAGGGAGCACAGATACGCAGTATTTT
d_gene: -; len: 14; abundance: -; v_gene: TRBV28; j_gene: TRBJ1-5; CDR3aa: CASSLRVSNQPQHF; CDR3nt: TGTGCCAGCAGTTTGCGCGTTAGCAATCAGCCCCAGCATTTT
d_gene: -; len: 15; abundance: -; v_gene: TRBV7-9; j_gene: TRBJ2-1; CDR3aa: CASSSQGPSYNEQFF; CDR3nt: TGTGCCAGCAGCTCTCAGGGTCCCTCCTACAATGAGCAGTTCTTC
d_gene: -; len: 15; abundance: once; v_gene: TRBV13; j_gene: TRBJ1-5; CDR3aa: CASSLSGPDNQPQHF; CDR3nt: TGTGCCAGCAGCCTTAGCGGACCGGACAATCAGCCCCAGCATTTT
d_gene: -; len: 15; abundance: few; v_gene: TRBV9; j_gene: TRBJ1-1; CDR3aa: CASSGWGSGRTEAFF; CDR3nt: TGTGCCAGCAGCGGATGGGGCTCGGGGAGGACTGAAGCTTTCTTT
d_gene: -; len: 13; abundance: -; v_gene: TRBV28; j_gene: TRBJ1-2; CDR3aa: CASSLWGIDGYTF; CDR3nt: TGTGCCAGCAGTTTATGGGGTATAGATGGCTACACCTTC
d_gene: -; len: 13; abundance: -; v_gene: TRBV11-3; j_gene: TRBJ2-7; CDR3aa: CASSSRVGYEQYF; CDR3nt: TGTGCCAGCAGCTCCCGTGTAGGGTACGAGCAGTACTTC
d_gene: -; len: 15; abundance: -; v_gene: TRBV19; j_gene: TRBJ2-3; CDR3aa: CASSIGRLHTDTQYF; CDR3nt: TGTGCCAGTAGTATAGGTAGGCTACACACAGATACGCAGTATTTT
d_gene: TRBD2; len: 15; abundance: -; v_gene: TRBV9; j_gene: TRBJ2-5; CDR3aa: CASSVDVGRSETQYF; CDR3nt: TGTGCCAGCAGCGTAGATGTCGGGAGGTCTGAGACCCAGTACTTC
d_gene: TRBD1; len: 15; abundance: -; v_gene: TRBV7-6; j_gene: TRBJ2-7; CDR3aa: CASSLSNRGTYEQYF; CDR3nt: TGTGCCAGCAGCTTATCCAACAGGGGGACCTACGAGCAGTACTTC
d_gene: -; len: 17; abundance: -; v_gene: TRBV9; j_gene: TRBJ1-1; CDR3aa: CASSPLDVFLQGFEAFF; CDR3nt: TGTGCCAGCAGCCCACTCGACGTCTTCCTACAGGGATTTGAAGCTTTCTTT
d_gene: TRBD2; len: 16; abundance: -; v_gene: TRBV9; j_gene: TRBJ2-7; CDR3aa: CASSAIGTSGFYEQYF; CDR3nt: TGTGCCAGCAGCGCCATAGGGACTAGCGGGTTTTACGAGCAGTACTTC
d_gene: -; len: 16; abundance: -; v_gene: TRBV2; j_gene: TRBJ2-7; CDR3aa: CASSSAPDRGSYEQYF; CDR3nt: TGTGCCAGCAGTTCCGCCCCGGACCGAGGATCCTACGAGCAGTACTTC
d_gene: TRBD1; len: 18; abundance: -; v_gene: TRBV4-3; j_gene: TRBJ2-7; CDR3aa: CASSQDRTGTDISYEQYF; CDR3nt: TGCGCCAGCAGCCAAGATAGGACAGGAACCGATATCTCCTACGAGCAGTACTTC
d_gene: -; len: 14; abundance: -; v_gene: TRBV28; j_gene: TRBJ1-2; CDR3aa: CASSLDGANYGYTF; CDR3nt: TGTGCCAGCAGTTTAGACGGAGCTAACTATGGCTACACCTTC
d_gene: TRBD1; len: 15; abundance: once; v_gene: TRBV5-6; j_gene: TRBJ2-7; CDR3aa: CASSWGTALPYEQYF; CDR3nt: TGTGCCAGCAGCTGGGGGACAGCCCTACCCTACGAGCAGTACTTC
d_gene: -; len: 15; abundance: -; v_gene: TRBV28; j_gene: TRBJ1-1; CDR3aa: CASTQLGRKSTEAFF; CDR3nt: TGTGCCAGCACCCAGCTTGGCAGAAAGAGCACTGAAGCTTTCTTT
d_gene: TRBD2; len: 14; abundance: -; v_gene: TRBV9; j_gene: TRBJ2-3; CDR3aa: CASSVGTSENTQYF; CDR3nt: TGTGCCAGCAGCGTAGGGACTAGCGAAAATACGCAGTATTTT
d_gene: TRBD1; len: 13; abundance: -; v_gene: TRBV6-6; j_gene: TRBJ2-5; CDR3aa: CASSYGQGETQYF; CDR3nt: TGTGCCAGCAGTTACGGACAGGGGGAGACCCAGTACTTC
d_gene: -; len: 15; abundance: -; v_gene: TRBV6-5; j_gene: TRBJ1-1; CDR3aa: CASSYGPNKNTEAFF; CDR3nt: TGTGCCAGCAGTTACGGGCCCAATAAGAACACTGAAGCTTTCTTT
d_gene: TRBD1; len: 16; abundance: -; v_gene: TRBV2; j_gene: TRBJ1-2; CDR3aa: CASSAPEGGNLRGYTF; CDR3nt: TGTGCCAGCAGCGCACCCGAAGGGGGCAACCTTCGTGGCTACACCTTC
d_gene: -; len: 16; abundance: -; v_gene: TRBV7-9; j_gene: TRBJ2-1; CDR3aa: CASSPLAEGGYNEQFF; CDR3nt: TGTGCCAGCAGCCCATTAGCGGAGGGGGGCTACAATGAGCAGTTCTTC
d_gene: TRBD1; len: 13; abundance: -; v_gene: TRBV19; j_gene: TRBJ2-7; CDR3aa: CCSGDREFYEQYF; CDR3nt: TGTTGTTCCGGGGACAGGGAATTCTACGAGCAGTACTTC
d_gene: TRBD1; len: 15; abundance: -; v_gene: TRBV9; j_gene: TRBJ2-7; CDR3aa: CASSAGRDSSYEQYF; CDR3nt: TGTGCCAGCAGCGCTGGCCGGGACAGCTCCTACGAGCAGTACTTC
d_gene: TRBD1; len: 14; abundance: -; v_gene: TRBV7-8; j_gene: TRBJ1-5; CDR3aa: CASSFRTGRQPQHF; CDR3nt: TGTGCCAGCAGCTTCCGGACAGGACGCCAGCCCCAGCATTTT
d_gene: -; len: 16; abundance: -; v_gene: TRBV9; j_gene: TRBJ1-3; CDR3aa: CASSATGSAGGNTIYF; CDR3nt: TGTGCCAGCAGCGCTACAGGGTCGGCGGGGGGAAACACCATATATTTT
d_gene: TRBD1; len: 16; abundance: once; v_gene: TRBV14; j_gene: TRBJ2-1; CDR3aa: CASSRGEDRGWYEQFF; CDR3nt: TGTGCCAGCAGCCGTGGCGAGGACAGGGGGTGGTATGAGCAGTTCTTC
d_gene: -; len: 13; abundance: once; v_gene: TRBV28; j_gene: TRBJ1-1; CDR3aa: CASSYSGNTEAFF; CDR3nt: TGTGCCAGCAGTTATTCGGGAAACACTGAAGCTTTCTTT
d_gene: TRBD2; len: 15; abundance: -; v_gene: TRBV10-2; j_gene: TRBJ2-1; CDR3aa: CASSEGTSGYNEQFF; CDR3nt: TGCGCCAGCAGTGAGGGTACTAGCGGATACAATGAGCAGTTCTTC
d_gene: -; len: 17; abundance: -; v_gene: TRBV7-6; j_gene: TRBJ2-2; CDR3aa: CASSPKLQGGNTGELFF; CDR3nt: TGTGCCAGCAGCCCAAAATTGCAGGGGGGGAACACCGGGGAGCTGTTTTTT